This T cell receptor (beta chain) emerged from a study of blood T cell repertoires in COVID-19. Overall study: Samples came from the United States, Italy and Spain, spanning acute and convalescent COVID-19. T cells, B-cell-depleted T cells, or PBMCs provided the cDNA or gDNA that served as material.

In the study's own analysis: Scientists estimated how many nucleated cells there were by amplifying reference gene primers. Libraries were prepared by immunoSEQ multiplex PCR; TCRdb keeps only in-frame clonotypes and omits some of them. The V and J calls and clone size come from that table; D and trimming were worked out from the DNA. The data contain about 44,000 clones, roughly 88% of them singletons. Germline values: CDR1 ENHRY, CDR2 SYGVKD. CDR3 length: 18 amino acids. The V and J ends lost 4 bases and 1 base, in that order; junction bases with no gene match: 12. Material for sequencing was peripheral blood. The rearrangement joins TRBV10-3 to TRBJ2-3; 9 bases are shared with TRBD2. This TCR came from a woman between 40 and 50 years old with acute or convalescent COVID-19. The CDR3: CAISGLAVGGERTDTQYF. CDR3 bases: TGTGCCATCAGTGGACTAGCGGTTGGGGGAGAGCGCACAGATACGCAGTATTTT.